A selection of T cell receptor beta chains follows, all from one sample in a study of blood T cells in healthy people across ages. TCRdb called the 5' RACE reads again in MiXCR, with one record for every CDR3 protein. The repertoire holds 650,000 to 800,000 distinct CDR3 sequences, around 43% seen once, with around 21% in the top ten. Material: blood. Receptors originate from a man between 60 and 70 years old in good health. Each CDR3 is given with its conserved first and last residue. The D gene is left open where the match is weak. Rows give clone size only sometimes, using once, few, many, or a class for an expanded clone.

d_call: TRBD1; j_call: TRBJ1-5; v_call: TRBV27; clone_size: .; cdr3_nt: TGTGCCAGCAGTTTGTGGGGACCTCCCAGGGACAGGGATCAGCCCCAGCATTTT; cdr3_aa: CASSLWGPPRDRDQPQHF
d_call: TRBD1; j_call: TRBJ1-2; v_call: TRBV29-1; clone_size: .; cdr3_nt: TGCAGCGTTGAGGGGACAGAGCGCTATGGCTACACCTTC; cdr3_aa: CSVEGTERYGYTF
d_call: .; j_call: TRBJ2-7; v_call: TRBV20-1; clone_size: few; cdr3_nt: TGCAGTGCTAGAGACCCGGTTGGGGGGTACGAGCAGTACTTC; cdr3_aa: CSARDPVGGYEQYF
d_call: TRBD2; j_call: TRBJ2-5; v_call: TRBV5-1; clone_size: .; cdr3_nt: TGCGCCAGCAGCTTTACTAGCGGGTCCCAAGAGACCCAGTACTTC; cdr3_aa: CASSFTSGSQETQYF
d_call: .; j_call: TRBJ2-3; v_call: TRBV6-5; clone_size: .; cdr3_nt: TGTGCCAGCAGTTACTCGTGGGCAAACACAGATACGCAGTATTTT; cdr3_aa: CASSYSWANTDTQYF
d_call: .; j_call: TRBJ1-1; v_call: TRBV20-1; clone_size: .; cdr3_nt: TGCAGTGCCGCACAGGGACTAGACACTGAAGCTTTCTTT; cdr3_aa: CSAAQGLDTEAFF
d_call: .; j_call: TRBJ2-5; v_call: TRBV7-8; clone_size: .; cdr3_nt: TGTGCCAGCAGCTCGGACGAGCTTAAAGAGACCCAGTACTTC; cdr3_aa: CASSSDELKETQYF
d_call: .; j_call: TRBJ2-3; v_call: TRBV12-3/TRBV12-4; clone_size: .; cdr3_nt: TGTGCCAGCAGTTCACCGGGACACCCTCCGGGGAGGCAGTATTTT; cdr3_aa: CASSSPGHPPGRQYF
d_call: TRBD1; j_call: TRBJ1-1; v_call: TRBV6-1; clone_size: .; cdr3_nt: TGTGCCAGCAGCTACACCAGGGGGTCGAACACTGAAGCTTTCTTT; cdr3_aa: CASSYTRGSNTEAFF
d_call: .; j_call: TRBJ2-7; v_call: TRBV29-1; clone_size: .; cdr3_nt: .; cdr3_aa: CSVGPGTRDERYF
d_call: TRBD2; j_call: TRBJ2-3; v_call: TRBV12-3/TRBV12-4; clone_size: .; cdr3_nt: TGTGCCAGCCATGTCAGAGCGGGGGCGGATACGCAGTATTTT; cdr3_aa: CASHVRAGADTQYF
d_call: TRBD1; j_call: TRBJ2-6; v_call: TRBV5-1; clone_size: few; cdr3_nt: TGCGCCAGCAGCCCAGGACAGGTCTTTTCCTCTGGGGCCAACGTCCTGACTTTC; cdr3_aa: CASSPGQVFSSGANVLTF
d_call: TRBD1; j_call: TRBJ2-3; v_call: TRBV29-1; clone_size: .; cdr3_nt: TGCAGCGCGGGACAGGGGTCGTCAGATACGCAGTATTTT; cdr3_aa: CSAGQGSSDTQYF
d_call: .; j_call: TRBJ2-5; v_call: TRBV6-5; clone_size: .; cdr3_nt: TGTGCCAGCAGTCGCAGGGCGAGGGAGACCCAGTACTTC; cdr3_aa: CASSRRARETQYF
d_call: TRBD2; j_call: TRBJ2-1; v_call: TRBV20-1; clone_size: .; cdr3_nt: TGCAGTGCGAGAGATCGGGTAGCGGGCTACAATGAGCAGTTCTTC; cdr3_aa: CSARDRVAGYNEQFF
d_call: .; j_call: TRBJ2-3; v_call: TRBV20-1; clone_size: .; cdr3_nt: TGCAGTGCTAAGGACTACAACACAGATACGCAGTATTTT; cdr3_aa: CSAKDYNTDTQYF
d_call: TRBD1; j_call: TRBJ2-7; v_call: TRBV28; clone_size: .; cdr3_nt: TGTGCCAGCAGCCTATACAGGGGGCCATACTACGAGCAGTACTTC; cdr3_aa: CASSLYRGPYYEQYF
d_call: .; j_call: TRBJ1-1; v_call: TRBV5-1; clone_size: .; cdr3_nt: TGCGCCAGCAGCTTGCAGGGCCAGAACACTGAAGCTTTCTTT; cdr3_aa: CASSLQGQNTEAFF
d_call: .; j_call: TRBJ2-5; v_call: TRBV9; clone_size: .; cdr3_nt: TGTGCCAGCAGCGTAGACGGACAGTCCCAAGAGACCCAGTACTTC; cdr3_aa: CASSVDGQSQETQYF
d_call: .; j_call: TRBJ2-5; v_call: TRBV4-1; clone_size: once; cdr3_nt: TGCGCCAGCAGCCAAGAGGGGGAGTCTCTCTACAATGAGCAGTACTTC; cdr3_aa: CASSQEGESLYNEQYF
d_call: TRBD2; j_call: TRBJ2-3; v_call: TRBV12-3/TRBV12-4; clone_size: many; cdr3_nt: TGTGCCAGCGAGACTAGCGGAAGCACAGATACGCAGTATTTT; cdr3_aa: CASETSGSTDTQYF
d_call: TRBD1; j_call: TRBJ1-4; v_call: TRBV2; clone_size: few; cdr3_nt: TGTGCCAGCAGTGAACAGGGGGCTAATGAAAAACTGTTTTTT; cdr3_aa: CASSEQGANEKLFF
d_call: .; j_call: TRBJ2-5; v_call: TRBV12-3/TRBV12-4; clone_size: .; cdr3_nt: TGTGCCAGCAGTCCCGCCCCACAGGGGACTCAAGAGACCCAGTACTTC; cdr3_aa: CASSPAPQGTQETQYF
d_call: .; j_call: TRBJ1-4; v_call: TRBV20-1; clone_size: .; cdr3_nt: TGCAGTGCTAGAGGGAATTTTGAAAAACTGTTTTTT; cdr3_aa: CSARGNFEKLFF
d_call: TRBD1; j_call: TRBJ1-2; v_call: TRBV7-9; clone_size: .; cdr3_nt: TGTGCCAGCAGCTTGCCAAGGGGGCAGCTTATCAGCTACACCTTC; cdr3_aa: CASSLPRGQLISYTF
d_call: TRBD1; j_call: TRBJ2-3; v_call: TRBV12-3/TRBV12-4; clone_size: many; cdr3_nt: TGTGCCAGCAGTGCCGGGACAGAGAGCACAGATACGCAGTATTTT; cdr3_aa: CASSAGTESTDTQYF
d_call: TRBD1; j_call: TRBJ1-1; v_call: TRBV7-6; clone_size: .; cdr3_nt: TGTGCCAGCAGCTTAGAGGCTTCTTCGACAGGGTGGGCCACTGAAGCTTTCTTT; cdr3_aa: CASSLEASSTGWATEAFF
d_call: .; j_call: TRBJ2-1; v_call: TRBV11-2; clone_size: .; cdr3_nt: TGTGCCAGCAGCTCGTTACAGCACGGGGCAGAGACCCAGTTCTTC; cdr3_aa: CASSSLQHGAETQFF
d_call: .; j_call: TRBJ2-7; v_call: TRBV7-9; clone_size: .; cdr3_nt: TGTGCCAGCAGCCTAGGTACTTTAGCGGCAGACAACACCTACGAGCAGTACTTC; cdr3_aa: CASSLGTLAADNTYEQYF
d_call: .; j_call: TRBJ2-6; v_call: TRBV2; clone_size: few; cdr3_nt: TGTGCCAGCAGTCTATGGCAGGACTCTGGGGCCAACGTCCTGACTTTC; cdr3_aa: CASSLWQDSGANVLTF
d_call: .; j_call: TRBJ1-1; v_call: TRBV10-3; clone_size: few; cdr3_nt: TGTGCCATCAGTGAGGGGGACTGGAACACTGAAGCTTTCTTT; cdr3_aa: CAISEGDWNTEAFF
d_call: TRBD2; j_call: TRBJ2-3; v_call: TRBV20-1; clone_size: .; cdr3_nt: TGCAGTGCTAGAACAGCGGGGGGGGTCACAGATACGCAGTATTTT; cdr3_aa: CSARTAGGVTDTQYF
d_call: .; j_call: TRBJ1-2; v_call: TRBV7-9; clone_size: .; cdr3_nt: TGTGCCAGCAGCTTAGAAGTGGGCGCTTATGGCTACACCTTC; cdr3_aa: CASSLEVGAYGYTF
d_call: .; j_call: TRBJ2-5; v_call: TRBV9; clone_size: .; cdr3_nt: TGTGCCAGCAGCACCGGGCTTGGGGAGACCCAGTACTTC; cdr3_aa: CASSTGLGETQYF
d_call: TRBD1; j_call: TRBJ2-1; v_call: TRBV12-3/TRBV12-4; clone_size: .; cdr3_nt: TGTGCCATCGGACAGGGTTCCTACAATGAGCAGTTCTTC; cdr3_aa: CAIGQGSYNEQFF
d_call: .; j_call: TRBJ2-6; v_call: TRBV5-1; clone_size: .; cdr3_nt: TGCGCCAGCAGCTTACAGGAGTCTGGGGCCAACGTCCTGACTTTC; cdr3_aa: CASSLQESGANVLTF
d_call: .; j_call: TRBJ1-1; v_call: TRBV7-9; clone_size: .; cdr3_nt: TGTGCCAGCAGCGTAGGGGGGACGGACACTGAAGCTTTCTTT; cdr3_aa: CASSVGGTDTEAFF
d_call: .; j_call: TRBJ1-4; v_call: TRBV5-6; clone_size: few; cdr3_nt: TGTGCCAGCAGCTTATATGATGAAAAACTGTTTTTT; cdr3_aa: CASSLYDEKLFF
d_call: .; j_call: TRBJ2-7; v_call: TRBV5-5; clone_size: once; cdr3_nt: TGTGCCAGCAGCAATAGTCGACAGGACTCTCCCTACGAGCGGTACTTC; cdr3_aa: CASSNSRQDSPYERYF
d_call: TRBD1; j_call: TRBJ1-5; v_call: TRBV6-5; clone_size: .; cdr3_nt: TGTGCCAGCAGTTCGGACAGGAGTAGCAATCAGCCCCAGCATTTT; cdr3_aa: CASSSDRSSNQPQHF
d_call: .; j_call: TRBJ2-3; v_call: TRBV7-2; clone_size: .; cdr3_nt: TGTGCCGGCAGCTTAGTTGCCGGGATCACAGAGACGCAGTATTTT; cdr3_aa: CAGSLVAGITETQYF